What follows are 30 T cell receptor beta chains derived from one specimen sequenced in a study of cytomegalovirus exposure and HLA in healthy donors. Amplification used 60 Vbeta primers and 13 Jbeta primers. The repertoire was sequenced with immunoSEQ multiplex PCR; TCRdb's copy has only in-frame clones and lacks some. The table lists 150,000 to 200,000 clones, 73% of them singletons. The sample was PBMCs. These receptors came from a woman aged 25-40 years in good health and CMV-seronegative.

V usage is TRBV30 and J usage is TRBJ1-5, with a possible D match to TRBD1 (6 bases). CDR1 is GTSNPN, CDR2 SVGIG, per germline (reference sequence). V was cut by 3 bases and J by 9 bases, with 18 bases left in between. The length of the CDR3 is 14 residues. DNA for the CDR3: TGTGCCTGGAGCATACAGGGCCCAAGTGGGCCCCAGCATTTT. This encodes CAWSIQGPSGPQHF.

V and J are TRBV27 and TRBJ2-7, with D perhaps matching TRBD2 (5 bases). The CDR3 totals 15 residues. CDR1 and CDR2 (germline): MNHEY, SMNVEV (reference sequence). V lost 0 bases and J 5 bases, leaving 14 bases between the germline ends. CDR3 coding DNA: TGTGCCAGCAGTTTATCGACGGGGTACAGCCACGAGCAGTACTTC. This encodes CASSLSTGYSHEQYF.

V usage is TRBV19 and J usage is TRBJ2-7, with 8 bases identical to TRBD1. This CDR3 is built from 15 residues. Germline V lookup: CDR1 LNHDA, CDR2 SQIVND (reference sequence). V lost 4 bases, J lost 0 bases, and 5 bases stayed unmatched. The CDR3 protein is CASSTGQGGSYEQYF. For the CDR3, the DNA is TGTGCCAGTAGTACCGGACAGGGCGGCTCCTACGAGCAGTACTTC.

The chain recombines TRBV18 with TRBJ2-7; TRBD1 might be the D (5 bases). V lost 3 bases and J lost 4, with 19 bases in between. CDR3 length equals 16 residues. Germline-derived CDR1 and CDR2 are KGHSH and LQKENI. CDR3 DNA sequence: TGTGCCAGCTCACCGAGCTTAATAGACAGACTGTACGAGCAGTACTTC. It encodes CASSPSLIDRLYEQYF.

This clone was seen more than once but under ten times. The chain has TRBV10-3 and TRBJ1-1; 10 bases agree with TRBD1. The length of the CDR3 is 15 residues. With 0 bases clipped from V and 5 bases from J, the junction kept 3 bases outside the gene matches. CDR1 ENHRY and CDR2 SYGVKD come from the germline V gene. In DNA, the CDR3 is TGTGCCATCAGTGAGTCAGACAGGGGGCGGACTGAAGCTTTCTTT. Translated, it gives CAISESDRGRTEAFF.

The chain links TRBV21-1 to TRBJ2-3; the D call in the table, TRBD2, was not verified against the DNA. TRBV21-1 is described as a pseudogene. There are 12 residues in the CDR3. The CDR3 spells CASSKARDTQYF. CDR3 nucleotides: TGTGCCAGCAGCAAAGCACGGGATACGCAGTATTTT.

The sample holds a few counts of this clone. This chain uses TRBV19 with TRBJ2-3; the D gene is possibly TRBD1 (6 bases). The CDR3 length is 13 residues. Trimming stripped 4 bases from V and 6 bases from J, with 11 bases between. Per germline, CDR1 LNHDA and CDR2 SQIVND (reference sequence). CDR3 residues: CASSKTGWDTQYF. CDR3 nucleotides: TGTGCCAGTAGTAAAACAGGGTGGGATACGCAGTATTTT.

The CDR3: CATRTSGNEQFF. The CDR3, as DNA: TGCGCCACCCGAACTAGCGGCAATGAGCAGTTCTTC. The chain employs TRBV4-1 and TRBJ2-1; 8 nucleotides align to TRBD2. V was clipped by 10 bases and J by 6 bases; unmatched bases: 5. The V gene's germline CDR1 is MGHRA and CDR2 YSYEKL. The CDR3 covers 12 residues.

The chain uses TRBV7-2 and TRBJ2-1; TRBD2 agrees at 8 bases. This CDR3 spans 18 amino acids. V lost 5 bases and J lost 6; bases outside the gene matches: 18. Germline-derived CDR1 and CDR2 are SGHTA and FQGNSA. CDR3 residues: CASSEPVGGRIRGNEQFF. The DNA for the CDR3 is TGTGCCAGCAGCGAACCTGTGGGCGGGAGGATCCGGGGCAATGAGCAGTTCTTC.

The chain has TRBV2 and TRBJ1-4; TRBD1 matches at 7 bases. V trimming: 5 bases; J trimming: 5 bases; junction bases outside the gene matches: 8. CDR1 is SNHLY, CDR2 FYNNEI, per germline. The CDR3 is 15 residues long. The CDR3, as DNA: TGTGCCAGCAGTCGGCAGGGGGGCCGGAATGAAAAACTGTTTTTT. It codes for CASSRQGGRNEKLFF. The full variable domain, rest sourced from reference TRBV2 and TRBJ1-4, is EPEVTQTPSHQVTQMGQEVILRCVPISNHLYFYWYRQILGQKVEFLVSFYNNEISEKSEIFDDQFSVERPDGSNFTLKIRSTKLEDSAMYFCASSRQGGRNEKLFFGSGTQLSVL.

V and J are TRBV19 and TRBJ2-3; no definite D call. The CDR3 covers 14 residues. The germline gives CDR1 LNHDA, CDR2 SQIVND (reference sequence). V was clipped by 1 base and J by 0 bases, with 5 bases between them. As DNA, the CDR3 is TGTGCCAGTAGTATAGTGGGCAGCACAGATACGCAGTATTTT. This encodes CASSIVGSTDTQYF.

This clone was detected only a few times. The V and J genes are TRBV30 and TRBJ2-3; 11 nucleotides match TRBD2. With V trimmed by 3 bases and J by 6 bases, 11 bases remained unmatched. This CDR3 region has 16 residues. CDR1 GTSNPN and CDR2 SVGIG come from the germline V gene (reference sequence). The CDR3 sequence: CAWRDITSGSPDTQYF. The CDR3 DNA reads as TGTGCCTGGAGGGACATAACTAGCGGGAGTCCGGATACGCAGTATTTT.

The chain is built from TRBV7-9 and TRBJ1-4; possibly TRBD1 for D (6 bases). The V gene lost 6 bases and the J gene lost 5 bases, with 13 bases spanning the gap. Germline V CDR1 and CDR2: SEHNR, FQNEAQ (reference sequence). This CDR3 is 14 amino acids long. The CDR3 here is CASRNRERNEKLFF. The CDR3 nucleotides are TGTGCCAGCAGGAACAGGGAGAGGAATGAAAAACTGTTTTTT.

The V gene is TRBV19, the J gene TRBJ2-7, with 9 nucleotides matching TRBD1. Germline loops: CDR1 LNHDA, CDR2 SQIVND (reference sequence). CDR3 length: 13 amino acids. Trimming cost V 9 bases and J 3 bases; bases outside gene matches: 6. Written as DNA, the CDR3 is TGTGCCAGCCGAGACAGGGGGGGCTACGAGCAGTACTTC. Translation gives CASRDRGGYEQYF.

For the CDR3, the DNA is TGTGCCAGCAGCATATTAGTAAACGATGAGCAGTTCTTC. Translating gives CASSILVNDEQFF. The gene calls are TRBV9 and TRBJ2-1; the D is unclear. V lost 4 bases and J 8 bases, leaving 13 bases between the germline ends. The CDR3 totals 13 residues. Germline-derived CDR1 and CDR2 are SGDLS and YYNGEE.

CDR3 protein: CASSLGTGVYGYTF. Here the CDR3 DNA reads TGTGCCAGCAGTTTAGGGACAGGGGTCTATGGCTACACCTTC. The chain employs TRBV27 and TRBJ1-2; 10 bases are a match to TRBD1. V gave up 2 bases and J gave up 4 bases; unmatched junction bases: 1. Germline loops: CDR1 MNHEY, CDR2 SMNVEV (reference sequence). The CDR3 contains 14 residues.

The chain joins TRBV4-2 to TRBJ2-5, with a tentative D call TRBD2 (6 bases). The CDR3 totals 17 residues. Trimming shortened V by 0 bases and J by 2 bases, and 16 bases separated the two germline ends. Per the germline V gene, CDR1 is LGHNA and CDR2 is YNFKEQ. CDR3 sequence (DNA): TGTGCCAGCAGCCAAGAGGGCCTGACGGGAGCTCAAGAGACCCAGTACTTC. Amino acid sequence: CASSQEGLTGAQETQYF.

Note on this clone: Germline and junction disagree at one end, which may indicate a read error. The chain combines TRBV2 with TRBJ2-3, with 12 positions matching TRBD2. The germline V gene has CDR1 SNHLY and CDR2 FYNNEI. This CDR3 is 16 amino acids long. The CDR3 is CASSELGLAGSVELNF. For the CDR3, the DNA is TGTGCCAGCAGTGAATTAGGACTAGCGGGGAGTGTCGAGTTGAATTTT.

The V and J genes are TRBV6-5 and TRBJ1-1; unclear D gene. The CDR3 contains 14 residues. The germline V gene has CDR1 MNHEY and CDR2 SVGAGI. V lost 0 bases, J lost 3 bases, and 8 bases lay in between. CDR3 sequence (DNA): TGTGCCAGCAGTTACTCGCCCGTAGACACTGAAGCTTTCTTT. Protein product: CASSYSPVDTEAFF.

V usage is TRBV5-6 and J usage is TRBJ2-7; D not certain. The germline V gene encodes CDR1 SGHDT and CDR2 YYEEEE. The length of the CDR3 is 13 residues. V lost 2 bases, J lost 6 bases, and 12 bases lay in between. The CDR3 DNA follows: TGTGCCAGCAGCTTACCTTCCGCGTCCGAGCAGTACTTC. Translated, it gives CASSLPSASEQYF.

This chain connects TRBV7-2 to TRBJ2-5; 7 bases are a match to TRBD1. TRBJ2-7 matches the DNA end more closely, so the J call is doubtful. The CDR3 sequence is 13 residues long. Germline values: CDR1 SGHTA, CDR2 FQGNSA. In nucleotides, the CDR3 is TGTGCCAGCAGCTCGGGACAGCACTACGAGCAGTACTTC. Amino acids: CASSSGQHYEQYF.

The chain has TRBV9 and TRBJ2-7, with D hard to call. The ends were cut back, 4 bases at V and 5 bases at J, with 13 bases in the middle. CDR3 length: 13 residues. Germline loops: CDR1 SGDLS, CDR2 YYNGEE. For the CDR3, the DNA is TGTGCCAGCAGCCTCTCCCTTAGTAACGAGCAGTACTTC. It is translated as CASSLSLSNEQYF.

The gene calls are TRBV19 and TRBJ1-6; perhaps TRBD1 as D (6 bases). Looked up from germline, CDR1 is LNHDA and CDR2 is SQIVND (reference sequence). V lost 5 bases and J 6 bases, leaving 14 bases between the germline ends. The CDR3 extends over 15 amino acids. As DNA, the CDR3 is TGTGCCAGTAGTGAGAGGGGGTTCAGTAATTCACCCCTCCACTTT. As protein: CASSERGFSNSPLHF.

Notes on this clone: Germline is not matched at one junction end, which may reflect a read error. CDR3 residues: CSSSSNYQPQHF. CDR3 DNA: TGTTCCAGCAGTTCTAATTATCAGCCCCAGCATTTT. The chain links TRBV7-9 to TRBJ1-5, with D unresolved. This CDR3 region has 12 residues. The V gene's germline CDR1 is SEHNR and CDR2 FQNEAQ (reference sequence).

The genes are TRBV2 and TRBJ1-5; 7 nucleotides line up with TRBD1. The germline V gene encodes CDR1 SNHLY and CDR2 FYNNEI. V was clipped by 4 bases and J by 10 bases; unmatched bases: 10. CDR3 size: 14 residues. DNA of the CDR3: TGTGCCAGCAGTGCCAGGGGGGTCACCAATCCCCAGCATTTT. It yields the protein CASSARGVTNPQHF.

The chain has TRBV7-3 and TRBJ1-1, with a possible D match to TRBD1 (5 bases). This CDR3 region has 16 residues. Deletions cut 0 bases from V and 0 bases from J, with 11 bases between. Germline lookup yields CDR1 SGHTA and CDR2 FQGTGA. For the CDR3, the DNA is TGTGCCAGCAGCTTAACCCGGGTAGGGGTGAACACTGAAGCTTTCTTT. It yields the protein CASSLTRVGVNTEAFF.

The chain couples TRBV7-3 to TRBJ2-3; 10 positions match TRBD2. This CDR3 spans 15 amino acids. The trim removed 4 bases at V and 2 bases at J, leaving 3 bases unmatched. Germline CDR1 is SGHTA and CDR2 is FQGTGA. The chain's CDR3 is CASSSGLADTDTQYF. CDR3 in DNA: TGTGCCAGCAGCTCAGGACTAGCGGACACAGATACGCAGTATTTT.

The chain joins TRBV9 to TRBJ1-3; the D is unclear. The V and J ends lost 0 bases and 0 bases respectively, with 4 bases between them. CDR1 is SGDLS, CDR2 YYNGEE, per germline. The length of the CDR3 is 14 residues. The CDR3, as DNA: TGTGCCAGCAGCGTAGATTACTCTGGAAACACCATATATTTT. This translates into CASSVDYSGNTIYF.

A few counts support this clone. The rearrangement uses TRBV11-3 and TRBJ2-2; 11 positions match TRBD1. The trim removed 0 bases at V and 4 bases at J, leaving 1 base unmatched. Germline V gene lookup returns CDR1 SGHNT and CDR2 YENEEA. The length of the CDR3 is 16 residues. For the CDR3, the DNA is TGTGCCAGCAGCTTAGATGGACAGGGGGCCACCGGGGAGCTGTTTTTT. Translation: CASSLDGQGATGELFF.

This chain joins TRBV5-5 and TRBJ1-4, with a tentative D call TRBD1 (5 bases). The CDR3 runs to 16 residues. The germline V gene encodes CDR1 SGHKS and CDR2 YYEKEE (reference sequence). V dropped 0 bases and J dropped 13 bases, with 22 bases sitting between them. The CDR3 bases are TGTGCCAGCAGCTTGGTCGGGGGGGATAGTAATCGTGGACTGTTTTTT. Translation gives CASSLVGGDSNRGLFF.